The next 15 T cell receptor beta chains were all read from a single sample in a study of brain metastases from non-small cell lung cancer. Libraries were prepared by immunoSEQ multiplex PCR; TCRdb keeps only in-frame clonotypes and omits some of them. The sample lists approximately 4,400 clones; approximately 80% were seen once. Sequences were obtained from primary lung tumor tissue. The receptors stem from a donor at least 40 years old with non-small cell lung cancer.

The chain employs TRBV19 and TRBJ1-1; D unresolved. Germline CDR1 and CDR2: LNHDA and SQIVND (reference sequence). The CDR3 contains 13 residues. The V end lost 5 bases, the J end lost 1 base, and 8 bases lay between the germline ends. CDR3 residues: CASSFDRNTEAFF. The CDR3 DNA sequence: TGTGCCAGTAGTTTCGACCGGAACACTGAAGCTTTCTTT.

The J gene is TRBJ1-3, the V gene TRBV6-6; 10 bases match TRBD1. The J call may be in error: the DNA end matches TRBJ2-2 better. CDR1 MNHNY and CDR2 SVGAGI come from the germline V gene (reference sequence). There are 16 residues in the CDR3. The CDR3 sequence: CASSRGTGADTGELFF. CDR3 nucleotides: TGTGCCAGCAGTAGGGGGACAGGGGCCGACACCGGGGAGCTGTTTTTT.

This clone has only one observation. The V and J genes are TRBV30 and TRBJ1-1, with a possible D match to TRBD1 (6 bases). CDR3 size: 13 residues. V was shortened by 3 bases and J by 4 bases, with 12 bases between the two germline ends. Germline V gene sequence: CDR1 GTSNPN, CDR2 SVGIG (reference sequence). The CDR3 coding sequence is TGTGCCTGGAGCAAAGGACAGCTCACTGAAGCTTTCTTT. Translation gives CAWSKGQLTEAFF.

V and J are TRBV7-2 and TRBJ1-2; 7 positions agree with TRBD1. From germline, CDR1 is SGHTA and CDR2 FQGNSA. This CDR3 region has 14 residues. V shed 3 bases, J shed 8 bases, and the junction held 9 bases outside the gene matches. CDR3 nucleotide sequence: TGTGCCAGCAGCTTCAACGTGGGCAGGGGGGGCTACACCTTC. This gives the protein CASSFNVGRGGYTF.

A word on this clone: With a much larger clone just one base away, this may be a read error. Other DNA sequences in this sample translate to the same CDR3. The V and J genes are TRBV15 and TRBJ2-3; D may be TRBD2 (6 bases). Germline assignment: CDR1 LNHNV and CDR2 YYDKDF (reference sequence). The CDR3 totals 14 residues. This chain's CDR3 is CATSRGLYTDMQYF. The CDR3 DNA is TGTGCCACCAGCAGGGGACTGTACACAGATATGCAGTATTTT.

Notes on this clone: Germline and junction disagree at one end, which may indicate a read error. In nucleotides, the CDR3 is TGTGCTAGCACGGAACGGGAACTTCAGCCCCAGCATTTT. Protein: CASTERELQPQHF. The V call is TRBV2, the J call TRBJ1-5, with D unresolved. From germline, CDR1 is SNHLY and CDR2 FYNNEI. The CDR3 covers 13 residues.

The V and J genes are TRBV6-6 and TRBJ2-2; D not certain. Trimming stripped 7 bases from V and 0 bases from J, with 9 bases between. Germline V CDR1 and CDR2: MNHNY, SVGAGI (reference sequence). CDR3 length equals 14 residues. CDR3 nucleotide sequence: TGTGCCAGCAACCTCCCGTCGAACACCGGGGAGCTGTTTTTT. Its translation is CASNLPSNTGELFF.

The V call is TRBV5-1, the J call TRBJ1-1, with a possible D match to TRBD1 (5 bases). V was trimmed by 0 bases and J by 5 bases, leaving 14 bases between them. There are 15 residues in the CDR3. Germline V CDR1 and CDR2: SGHRS, YFSETQ. The CDR3 DNA sequence: TGCGCCAGCAGCTTGGCAAGGGGCGCGGGAACTGAAGCTTTCTTT. Protein: CASSLARGAGTEAFF.

The chain combines TRBV7-3 with TRBJ2-1, with D possibly being TRBD2 (6 bases). V was shortened by 5 bases and J by 7 bases, with 15 bases between the two germline ends. CDR1 SGHTA and CDR2 FQGTGA come from the germline V gene. The CDR3 runs 14 residues. DNA for the CDR3: TGTGCCAGCAGCGCTGGGGTCGGGGGAAATGAGCAGTTCTTC. Residues: CASSAGVGGNEQFF.

The chain couples TRBV3-1 (or the pseudogene TRBV3-2) to TRBJ1-2, with a possible D match to TRBD1 (6 bases). The germline gives CDR1 LGHDT, CDR2 YNNKEL (reference sequence). This CDR3 spans 15 amino acids. V was pared by 5 bases and J by 2 bases, with 15 bases between. CDR3 DNA sequence: TGTGCCAGCAGCTTGGGGGGAGGGGGAAACTATGGCTACACCTTC. Protein: CASSLGGGGNYGYTF.

The chain carries TRBV20-1 and TRBJ2-1; D unclear. Trimming pared 2 bases from V and 5 bases from J, leaving 1 base between. This CDR3 region has 10 residues. Looked up from germline, CDR1 is DFQATT and CDR2 is SNEGSKA (reference sequence). The CDR3 is CSARNNEQFF. CDR3 nucleotides: TGCAGTGCTAGAAACAATGAGCAGTTCTTC.

The rearrangement joins TRBV6-5 to TRBJ1-2; the D gene is possibly TRBD1 (5 bases). Trimming left V 2 bases short and J 8 bases short, with 12 bases between. Germline lookup yields CDR1 MNHEY and CDR2 SVGAGI. This CDR3 has 13 amino acids. The CDR3 sequence: CASSYRGREGYTF. CDR3 DNA: TGTGCCAGCAGTTACAGGGGCAGGGAGGGCTACACCTTC.

CDR3 sequence (DNA): TGTGCCAGTAGCCTTCGACTAGCGGGGGAGGGGACCCAGTACTTC. Translating it yields CASSLRLAGEGTQYF. The chain employs TRBV19 and TRBJ2-5; the match to TRBD2 covers 12 bases. CDR3 length: 15 amino acids. From germline, CDR1 is LNHDA and CDR2 SQIVND (reference sequence). V shed 6 bases, J shed 7 bases, and the junction held 9 bases outside the gene matches.

This chain connects TRBV7-2 to TRBJ1-4; D not resolved. Trimming removed 1 base at V and 1 base at J, with 7 bases between. The CDR3 totals 15 residues. Per the germline V gene, CDR1 is SGHTA and CDR2 is FQGNSA. CDR3 amino acids: CASSLGGGTNEKLFF. DNA of the CDR3: TGTGCCAGCAGCTTAGGGGGAGGAACTAATGAAAAACTGTTTTTT.

The rearrangement joins TRBV4-3 to TRBJ2-6, with D perhaps matching TRBD1 (5 bases). From germline, CDR1 is LGHNA and CDR2 YSLEER. This CDR3 is 17 amino acids long. V was trimmed by 0 bases and J by 0 bases, leaving 9 bases between them. The DNA for the CDR3 is TGCGCCAGCAGCCAAGACGGCCAGGGCTCTGGGGCCAACGTCCTGACTTTC. It specifies CASSQDGQGSGANVLTF.